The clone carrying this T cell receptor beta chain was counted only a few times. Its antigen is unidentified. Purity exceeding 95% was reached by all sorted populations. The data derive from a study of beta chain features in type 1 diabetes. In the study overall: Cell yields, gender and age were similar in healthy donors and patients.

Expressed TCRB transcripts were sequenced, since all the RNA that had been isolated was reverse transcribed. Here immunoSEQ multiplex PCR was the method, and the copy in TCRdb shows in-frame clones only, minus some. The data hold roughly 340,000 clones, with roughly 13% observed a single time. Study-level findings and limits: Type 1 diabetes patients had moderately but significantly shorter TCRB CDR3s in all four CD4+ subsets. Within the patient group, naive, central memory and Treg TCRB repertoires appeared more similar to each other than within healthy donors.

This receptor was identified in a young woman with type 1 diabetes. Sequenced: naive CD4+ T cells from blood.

The CDR3 DNA is TGTGCCAGCACGTCCGGGATGTCCACAGATACGCAGTATTTT. Amino acids: CASTSGMSTDTQYF. The chain has TRBV6-1 and TRBJ2-3; D is perhaps TRBD2 (5 bases). Germline-derived CDR1 and CDR2 are MNHNS and SASEGT. Deletions cut 7 bases from V and 2 bases from J, with 13 bases between. This CDR3 comprises 14 residues.